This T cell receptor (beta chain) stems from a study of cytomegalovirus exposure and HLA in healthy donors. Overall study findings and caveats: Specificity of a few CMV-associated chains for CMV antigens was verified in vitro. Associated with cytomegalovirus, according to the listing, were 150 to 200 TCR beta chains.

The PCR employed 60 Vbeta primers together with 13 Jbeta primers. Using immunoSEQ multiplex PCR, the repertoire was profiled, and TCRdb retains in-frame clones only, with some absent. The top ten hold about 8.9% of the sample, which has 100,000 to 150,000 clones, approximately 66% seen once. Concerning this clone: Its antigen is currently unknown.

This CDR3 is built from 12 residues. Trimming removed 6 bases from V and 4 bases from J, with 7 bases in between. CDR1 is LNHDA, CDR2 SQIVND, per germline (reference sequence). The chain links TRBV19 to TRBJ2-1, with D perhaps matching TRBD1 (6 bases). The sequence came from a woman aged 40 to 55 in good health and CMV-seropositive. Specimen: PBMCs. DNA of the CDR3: TGTGCCAGTAGCGGACAGTACAATGAGCAGTTCTTC. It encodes CASSGQYNEQFF.